This T cell receptor (beta chain) was retrieved from a study of blood T cell repertoires in COVID-19. Background on the study: In each case, the material was cDNA or gDNA derived from T cells, B-cell-depleted T cells, or PBMCs.

The CDR3 loop spans 15 amino acids. CDR1 and CDR2 from the germline V gene are SGHDT and YYEEEE. The V and J ends lost 0 bases and 5 bases, in that order; junction bases with no gene match: 4. In the original analysis: How many nucleated cells were present was estimated from reference gene primer amplification. Clones were read by immunoSEQ multiplex PCR, and TCRdb kept only the in-frame ones, dropping some. Clone size and V and J calls were adopted from that table, with D and trimming inferred from the DNA. The sample includes a few hundred thousand clones, about 85% of them seen just once. Sequencing used peripheral blood. V usage is TRBV5-6 and J usage is TRBJ1-1; 10 bases are a match to TRBD1. The receptor's source is a woman aged 18 to 35 with acute or convalescent COVID-19. Here the CDR3 DNA reads TGTGCCAGCAGCTTGGAGACAGGGGGCCGGACTGAAGCTTTCTTT. Amino acid sequence: CASSLETGGRTEAFF.